The T cell receptor beta chain described here comes from a study of cytomegalovirus exposure and HLA in healthy donors. Donors consisted of healthy bone marrow donors. Worth noting for this clone: Its matching antigen is unknown.

General study findings and limits: Indistinguishable V segments, including TRBV6-2 and TRBV6-3, were excluded. In an earlier analysis, about 87% or about 30%: the productive usage of most TCR beta V segments. In a later analysis, TCR beta V- and J-gene trimming showed a link to a missense DCLRE1C variant.

The CDR3 sequence is 14 residues long. V lost 0 bases, J lost 2 bases, and 9 bases lay in between. Germline V gene sequence: CDR1 SGDLS, CDR2 YYNGEE. PCR primers comprised 60 Vbeta and 13 Jbeta primers. Profiling relied on immunoSEQ multiplex PCR, and the TCRdb table lists in-frame clones only, not all of them. The sample consists of more than 95,000 clones, approximately 83% of them appearing once. The receptor was derived from a man aged 18-30 years in good health and CMV-seronegative. V is TRBV9 and J is TRBJ2-7; D is possibly TRBD2 (6 bases). Sample: PBMCs. DNA for the CDR3: TGTGCCAGCAGCGTAGGGGGGGATCCCTACGAGCAGTACTTC. Protein: CASSVGGDPYEQYF.